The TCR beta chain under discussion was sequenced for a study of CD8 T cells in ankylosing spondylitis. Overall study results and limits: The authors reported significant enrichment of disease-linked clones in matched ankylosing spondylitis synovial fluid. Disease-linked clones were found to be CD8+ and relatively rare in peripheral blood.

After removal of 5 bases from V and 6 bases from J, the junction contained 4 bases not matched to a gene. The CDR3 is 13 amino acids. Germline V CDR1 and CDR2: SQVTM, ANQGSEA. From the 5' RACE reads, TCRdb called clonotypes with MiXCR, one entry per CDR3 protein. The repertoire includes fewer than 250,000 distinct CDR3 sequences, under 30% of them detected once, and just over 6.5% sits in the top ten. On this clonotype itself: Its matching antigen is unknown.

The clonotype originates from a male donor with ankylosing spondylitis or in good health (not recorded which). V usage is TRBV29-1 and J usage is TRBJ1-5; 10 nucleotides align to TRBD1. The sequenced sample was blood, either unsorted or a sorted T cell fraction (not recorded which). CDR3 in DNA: TGCAGCGTTTGGACAGGGGGAGGTCAGCCCCAGCATTTT. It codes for CSVWTGGGQPQHF.